This T cell receptor (beta chain) was identified in a study of blood T cell repertoires in COVID-19. Per the authors' pipeline: Estimation of nucleated cell counts relied on the amplification of reference gene primers. The table came from immunoSEQ multiplex PCR; TCRdb's copy has only in-frame clones and leaves some out. V and J calls and clone size come straight from that table; D and trimming were deduced from the DNA. The sample gives roughly 200,000 clones, roughly 90% of which show up once; about 7% is in the top ten. J was trimmed by 3 bases and V by 4 bases; bases with no gene match: 11. This CDR3 spans 18 amino acids. The germline gives CDR1 MNHEY, CDR2 SMNVEV (reference sequence).

The sequencing sample was made of peripheral blood. The chain has TRBV27 and TRBJ2-2, with TRBD2 matching over 10 bases. The receptor was derived from a man in his forties with acute or convalescent COVID-19. Written as DNA, the CDR3 is TGTGCCAGCAGTTCCCTATGGAGCGGGGGGGATCACACCGGGGAGCTGTTTTTT. Protein product: CASSSLWSGGDHTGELFF.